This TCR beta chain was recovered during a study of T cell responses to AZD1222 COVID-19 vaccine. General study points: Nearly half of spike-specific TCRs reportedly target variant regions that are unmutated in the B.1.351 and B.1.1.7 variants.

The repertoire was sequenced with immunoSEQ multiplex PCR; TCRdb's copy has only in-frame clones and lacks some. The sample lists over 100,000 clones, roughly 88% occurring once. The CDR3 is made up of 13 amino acids. Germline CDR1 and CDR2: SQVTM and ANQGSEA. Trimming stripped 2 bases from V and 3 bases from J, with 10 bases between. Of note for this clone: As yet, its antigen is unknown.

The sample here was peripheral blood, taken on day 0 of AZD1222 vaccination. The receptor was derived from an adult in good health. The gene calls are TRBV29-1 and TRBJ2-5, with D possibly matching TRBD1 (5 bases). CDR3 loop: CSVERTQKETQYF. The CDR3 coding sequence is TGCAGCGTTGAAAGGACACAGAAAGAGACCCAGTACTTC.